This passage covers 24 T cell receptor beta chains from one sample sequenced in a study of blood T cells in healthy people across ages (dated by TCRdb to between 2014 and 2017). The library came from 5' RACE. The sample was run on an Illumina HiSeq 2500. A second PCR of about 7 to 12 cycles was run with a J-beta primer mix and a sample-barcoded 5' primer. TCRdb trimmed public reads at Q25 via fastp, called clones via MiXCR and kept in-frame beta chains. When rows share a CDR3 protein, they turn into one entry using the most common DNA and genes. The sample has about 760,000 distinct CDR3 sequences on record, approximately 25% of them singletons. The ten largest clones represent 9% to 9.5% of the sample. The data were also submitted as part of a second study, on T cells of mothers and their children.

Sequenced input: blood. Receptor source: a boy aged 10-17 years in good health.

The chain employs TRBV6-5 and TRBJ2-1; D not certain. The V end was cut by 0 bases, the J end by 8 bases, with 8 bases between. Germline V gene lookup returns CDR1 MNHEY and CDR2 SVGAGI. The CDR3 is 13 residues long. CDR3: CASSYSLADEQFF. In DNA, the CDR3 is TGTGCCAGCAGTTACTCATTAGCCGATGAGCAGTTCTTC.

The sample holds a few counts of this clonotype. CDR3 residues: CASSLTRLTVPNTEAFF. The DNA of the CDR3 is TGTGCCAGCAGCCTAACCCGTCTCACCGTGCCGAACACTGAAGCTTTCTTT. The rearrangement joins TRBV7-6 to TRBJ1-1; D uncertain. Germline V gene data show CDR1 as SGHVS and CDR2 as FNYEAQ. The CDR3 totals 17 residues. Trimming cost V 5 bases and J 1 base, with 20 bases left between them.

This clonotype came up a few times. At one of its ends the junction is not consistent with the germline gene, which may arise from a read error. The gene calls are TRBV10-3 and TRBJ2-7; TRBD2 is a possible D gene (5 bases). This CDR3 region has 13 residues. The germline V gene has CDR1 ENHRY and CDR2 SYGVKD. The CDR3 bases are TGTGCTATCATGGAGGTTTCCTCCTACGAGCAGTACTTC. This gives the protein CAIMEVSSYEQYF.

The chain couples TRBV7-8 to TRBJ2-1, with TRBD1 matching 9 bases. J lost 5 bases, V lost 5 bases, and 13 bases had no gene match. The CDR3 length is 17 residues. Germline lookup yields CDR1 SGHVS and CDR2 FQNEAQ. CDR3 coding DNA: TGTGCCAGCAGCACCCTGCATGGGACAGGGCTTAACAATGAGCAGTTCTTC. This codes for CASSTLHGTGLNNEQFF.

The gene calls are TRBV29-1 and TRBJ2-3, with D maybe TRBD1 (5 bases). Deletions cut 6 bases from V and 4 bases from J, with 14 bases between. This CDR3 is built from 13 residues. Looked up from germline, CDR1 is SQVTM and CDR2 is ANQGSEA. This CDR3 is CSVSGISADTQYF. DNA of the CDR3: TGCAGCGTGTCAGGGATTTCGGCAGATACGCAGTATTTT.

With respect to this clonotype: Its ends do not fully match the called genes, so a read error is possible. This chain joins TRBV4-1 and TRBJ2-5; TRBD1 matches at 7 bases. The CDR3 has 16 amino acids. CDR1 and CDR2 (germline): MGHRA, YSYEKL. CDR3: CASNQAEGAFEETQYF. The CDR3 DNA reads TGCGCCAGCAACCAAGCAGAGGGGGCTTTTGAAGAGACCCAGTACTTC.

In its sample, this clonotype was seen a few times. This chain connects TRBV7-9 to TRBJ1-4; D gene ambiguous. Germline V CDR1 and CDR2: SEHNR, FQNEAQ (reference sequence). The length of the CDR3 is 15 residues. The ends were cut back, 3 bases at V and 2 bases at J, with 10 bases in the middle. The CDR3 loop is CASSFRRNTNEKLFF. In nucleotides, the CDR3 is TGTGCCAGCAGCTTCAGGCGGAATACTAATGAAAAACTGTTTTTT.

V usage is TRBV29-1 and J usage is TRBJ2-1; no clear D. CDR3 length equals 13 residues. V was shortened by 4 bases and J by 0 bases, with 7 bases between the two germline ends. Germline V lookup: CDR1 SQVTM, CDR2 ANQGSEA. CDR3 coding DNA: TGCAGCGTTGCCGCAAGCTCCTACAATGAGCAGTTCTTC. The encoded protein is CSVAASSYNEQFF.

In its sample, this clonotype was seen many times. V and J are TRBV7-9 and TRBJ2-3, with 7 bases fitting TRBD1. Germline assignment: CDR1 SEHNR and CDR2 FQNEAQ (reference sequence). After removal of 5 bases from V and 1 base from J, the junction contained 3 bases not matched to a gene. The CDR3 spans 14 residues. The CDR3 protein is CASSQTGGTDTQYF. CDR3 in DNA: TGTGCCAGCAGCCAAACAGGGGGCACAGATACGCAGTATTTT.

The genes are TRBV5-6 and TRBJ2-3, with TRBD2 matching over 7 bases. Germline CDR1 and CDR2: SGHDT and YYEEEE. This CDR3 has 15 amino acids. The V and J ends lost 2 bases and 4 bases, in that order; junction bases with no gene match: 7. The CDR3 DNA sequence: TGTGCCAGCAGCTTAAGAAGCGGGAATTCAGATACGCAGTATTTT. This translates into CASSLRSGNSDTQYF.

This clonotype came up once. The chain combines TRBV18 with TRBJ1-2, with D possibly being TRBD1 (5 bases). This CDR3 comprises 15 residues. Germline V gives CDR1 KGHSH, CDR2 LQKENI. V was cut by 4 bases and J by 2 bases, with 14 bases left in between. The CDR3 DNA is TGTGCCAGCTCACTTAATAAGGACACAAACTATGGCTACACCTTC. Translating it yields CASSLNKDTNYGYTF.

The J gene is TRBJ2-2, the V gene TRBV20-1; TRBD1 matches at 8 bases. J lost 0 bases, V lost 0 bases, and 0 bases had no gene match. CDR1 and CDR2 from the germline V gene are DFQATT and SNEGSKA (reference sequence). The CDR3 has 15 residues. The chain's CDR3 is CSARDRGPNTGELFF. CDR3 sequence (DNA): TGCAGTGCTAGAGACAGGGGGCCGAACACCGGGGAGCTGTTTTTT.

Worth noting for this clonotype: The junction departs from germline at one end; a sequencing error may be responsible. The gene calls are TRBV20-1 and TRBJ2-1; 13 nucleotides match TRBD2. The CDR3 sequence is 15 residues long. CDR1 and CDR2 from the germline V gene are DFQATT and SNEGSKA (reference sequence). The CDR3: CNARETSGGYNEQFF. The DNA of the CDR3 is TGCAATGCTAGAGAGACTAGCGGGGGGTACAATGAGCAGTTCTTC.

The J gene is TRBJ2-5, the V gene TRBV28, with D perhaps TRBD1 (6 bases). The CDR3 runs to 14 residues. The germline gives CDR1 MDHEN, CDR2 SYDVKM. V lost 7 bases and J lost 2, with 14 bases in between. CDR3 DNA sequence: TGTGCCAGCACCCCCCGGACAGAACAAGAGACCCAGTACTTC. Its translation: CASTPRTEQETQYF.

This clonotype was seen a handful of times. This chain uses TRBV29-1 with TRBJ2-1, with 7 bases lining up with TRBD2. J was trimmed by 5 bases and V by 6 bases; bases with no gene match: 10. Germline values: CDR1 SQVTM, CDR2 ANQGSEA. This CDR3 has 14 amino acids. The CDR3 DNA reads TGCAGCGTCCAACCGGGACTACAAGACAATGAGCAGTTCTTC. Its translation: CSVQPGLQDNEQFF.

The chain has TRBV29-1 and TRBJ2-3, with D uncertain. The V gene's germline CDR1 is SQVTM and CDR2 ANQGSEA. The V gene lost 6 bases and the J gene lost 0 bases, with 7 bases spanning the gap. CDR3 length: 12 residues. The CDR3 loop is CSVLTSTDTQYF. The CDR3 coding sequence is TGCAGCGTCCTCACTAGCACAGATACGCAGTATTTT.

The gene calls are TRBV27 and TRBJ2-3; D remains unclear. The V gene lost 1 base and the J gene lost 2 bases, with 7 bases spanning the gap. In germline, CDR1 is MNHEY, CDR2 SMNVEV (reference sequence). This CDR3 comprises 14 residues. The CDR3 spells CASSLWGTTDTQYF. The CDR3 DNA reads TGTGCCAGCAGTTTATGGGGTACCACAGATACGCAGTATTTT.

The chain joins TRBV3-1 to TRBJ2-5; 11 bases line up with TRBD2. Per germline, CDR1 LGHDT and CDR2 YNNKEL (reference sequence). V was clipped by 0 bases and J by 4 bases; unmatched bases: 13. The CDR3 runs 19 residues. The CDR3 DNA reads as TGTGCCAGCAGCCAAGATCCGGGACTAGCGGAGGTAATCGGAGAGACCCAGTACTTC. Translated, it gives CASSQDPGLAEVIGETQYF.

The genes are TRBV20-1 and TRBJ2-3; TRBD2 matches at 9 bases. Germline CDR1 reads DFQATT; CDR2 reads SNEGSKA (reference sequence). CDR3 length: 16 residues. The ends lost 0 bases at V and 2 bases at J; junction bases unmatched: 6. CDR3 bases: TGCAGTGCTAGAGATCCCAGCGGGAGGTTCACAGATACGCAGTATTTT. Protein product: CSARDPSGRFTDTQYF.

This clonotype came up a few times. The chain combines TRBV27 with TRBJ2-1; D gene unclear. Germline loops: CDR1 MNHEY, CDR2 SMNVEV (reference sequence). V dropped 2 bases and J dropped 1 base, with 6 bases sitting between them. The CDR3 has 14 amino acids. Here the CDR3 reads CASSLENSYNEQFF. Written as DNA, the CDR3 is TGTGCCAGCAGTTTAGAGAATTCCTACAATGAGCAGTTCTTC.

The J gene is TRBJ2-7, the V gene TRBV28, with no clear D. This CDR3 comprises 11 residues. Germline assignment: CDR1 MDHEN and CDR2 SYDVKM. V gave up 3 bases and J gave up 6 bases, with 6 bases separating them. Written as DNA, the CDR3 is TGTGCCAGCAGTTTCGGGTTCGAGCAGTACTTC. Encoded protein: CASSFGFEQYF.

A single count supports this clonotype. CDR3 residues: CASSSPGQGLETQYF. Here the CDR3 DNA reads TGCGCCAGCAGCTCACCGGGACAGGGCTTAGAGACCCAGTACTTC. The chain couples TRBV5-1 to TRBJ2-5; 9 bases fit TRBD1. Germline trimming cut 3 bases from V and 4 bases from J; bases unmatched to any gene: 7. This CDR3 is built from 15 residues. Germline V gives CDR1 SGHRS, CDR2 YFSETQ. The full variable domain, completed using reference TRBV5-1 and TRBJ2-5, is KAGVTQTPRYLIKTRGQQVTLSCSPISGHRSVSWYQQTPGQGLQFLFEYFSETQRNKGNFPGRFSGRQFSNSRSEMNVSTLELGDSALYLCASSSPGQGLETQYFGPGTRLLVL.

This clonotype was found a few times. The chain links TRBV5-1 to TRBJ2-1, with a weak D call TRBD2 (7 bases). CDR1 is SGHRS, CDR2 YFSETQ, per germline. The CDR3 contains 14 residues. The V and J ends lost 5 bases and 8 bases respectively, with 17 bases between them. CDR3 amino acids: CASRAGGGAYEQFF. In DNA, the CDR3 is TGCGCCAGCAGGGCCGGTGGGGGGGCTTATGAGCAGTTCTTC.

This clonotype was counted between two and nine times. The chain has TRBV5-5 and TRBJ2-5; TRBD2 agrees at 8 bases. This CDR3 has 15 residues. Germline CDR1 SGHKS, CDR2 YYEKEE (reference sequence). J gave up 2 bases and V 2 bases, and 5 bases lay outside the gene matches. CDR3 protein: CASSLLAAEQETQYF. CDR3 DNA sequence: TGTGCCAGCAGCTTACTAGCGGCGGAACAAGAGACCCAGTACTTC. Full variable domain (remainder filled in from reference TRBV5-5 and TRBJ2-5): DAGVTQSPTHLIKTRGQQVTLRCSPISGHKSVSWYQQVLGQGPQFIFQYYEKEERGRGNFPDRFSARQFPNYSSELNVNALLLGDSALYLCASSLLAAEQETQYFGPGTRLLVL.